A selection of T cell receptor beta chains follows, all from one sample in a study of patients with pleural tuberculosis. MiXCR was run by TCRdb on the reads, yielding one entry per CDR3 protein. The repertoire holds 45,000 to 55,000 distinct CDR3 sequences, with under 8.5% as singletons. These receptors were collected from a human donor with pleural tuberculosis. Each CDR3 is given with its conserved first and last residue. A D gene is named only where the DNA matches it firmly. Clone size is not always given. Where it is, it says once, few, many or a class for expanded clones.

j_call cdr3_length d_call clone_size v_call cdr3_nt cdr3_aa
TRBJ1-1 12 - - TRBV30 TGTGCCTGGAGTGAGACGAACACTGAAGCTTTCTTT CAWSETNTEAFF
TRBJ2-1 15 - many TRBV6-2/TRBV6-3 TGTGCCAGCAGTTACACGGCAGACGACTACAATGAGCAGTTCTTC CASSYTADDYNEQFF
TRBJ2-1 13 TRBD2 few TRBV29-1 TGCAGCGCAGGACTAGCGGGTGACAATGAGCAGTTCTTC CSAGLAGDNEQFF
TRBJ1-1 13 TRBD1 many TRBV6-1 TGTGCCATTTCGACAGGGGAAGTATCTGAAGCTTTCTTT CAISTGEVSEAFF
TRBJ2-7 14 - many TRBV20-1 TGCAGTGCCCACCGTGGACAGCCTCCCTACGAGCAGTACTTC CSAHRGQPPYEQYF
TRBJ2-3 16 TRBD1 - TRBV29-1 TGCAGCGTCCCAGGGGCCGGACAGGGAGTCACAGATACGCAGTATTTT CSVPGAGQGVTDTQYF
TRBJ1-2 13 - many TRBV20-1 TGCAGTGCGAGAATTACAGGAGACTATGGCTACACCTTC CSARITGDYGYTF
TRBJ2-3 12 - - TRBV19 TGTGCCAGTAGTATGAACGCAGATACGCAGTATTTT CASSMNADTQYF
TRBJ2-5 17 - many TRBV2 TGTGCCAGCAGTGAAGGGGCGCGGCTAGCGATCAGGGAGACCCAGTACTTC CASSEGARLAIRETQYF
TRBJ1-1 11 - few TRBV29-1 TGCAGCGTTGAAGGGGGCTCTGAAGCTTTCTTT CSVEGGSEAFF
TRBJ1-1 14 - few TRBV9 TGTGCCAGCAGCGCCACCACCGACGGCCGCGAGGCTTTCTTT CASSATTDGREAFF
TRBJ2-5 16 - few TRBV29-1 TGCAGCGTTGGCGGACACTCCGGTGGGGCCGGTGAGACCCAGTACTTC CSVGGHSGGAGETQYF
TRBJ1-2 14 - many TRBV11-1 TGTGCCAGCAGCTTAGAGGCGCATTACTATGGCTACACCTTC CASSLEAHYYGYTF
TRBJ2-3 15 TRBD2 many TRBV20-1 TGCAGTGCTAGTGCACTAGCGCGTTCTTGGGATACGCAGTATTTT CSASALARSWDTQYF
TRBJ1-5 13 - many TRBV2 TGTGCCAGCAGTGGAGCCGAGAATCAGCCCCAGCATTTT CASSGAENQPQHF
TRBJ1-1 14 - many TRBV3-1 TGTGCCAGCAGCCAAGATTGGGCGAACACTGAAGCTTTCTTT CASSQDWANTEAFF
TRBJ1-5 13 - many TRBV11-2 TGTGCCAGCAGCTTGAAACAGGAACAGCCCCAGCATTTT CASSLKQEQPQHF
TRBJ2-1 14 TRBD2 few TRBV20-1 TGCAGTGCTAGCGGGACTAGGGGATACAATGAGCAGTTCTTC CSASGTRGYNEQFF
TRBJ1-5 14 - many TRBV11-1 TGTGCCAGCAGCTTAGGGATCCCCAATCAGCCCCAGCATTTT CASSLGIPNQPQHF
TRBJ1-1 15 - many TRBV6-2/TRBV6-3 TGTGCCAGCAGTTACTCGGGGGCGGGGAACACTGAAGCTTTCTTT CASSYSGAGNTEAFF
TRBJ2-5 17 TRBD1 many TRBV7-3 TGTGCCAGCAGCTTAACTTACAGGGGGAAACTGCAAGAGACCCAGTACTTC CASSLTYRGKLQETQYF
TRBJ1-2 16 - many TRBV12-3/TRBV12-4 TGTGCCAGCAGTTTAGGGTCAGGGGAGTTAGACTATGGCTACACCTTC CASSLGSGELDYGYTF
TRBJ2-5 16 TRBD2 few TRBV10-2 TGCGCCAGCTCGTTCAGCGGGAGGGCGAAGCAAGAGACCCAGTACTTC CASSFSGRAKQETQYF
TRBJ1-4 12 - many TRBV12-3/TRBV12-4 TGTGCCAGCAGTCGCGACCCTGAAAAACTGTTTTTT CASSRDPEKLFF
TRBJ2-3 14 - many TRBV28 TGTGCCAGCAGTTTGGGTTCCGGCACAGATACGCAGTATTTT CASSLGSGTDTQYF
TRBJ2-1 15 - many TRBV19 TGTGCCAGTAGTACTCCGTGGGTCTCATCGGATGAGCAGTTCTTC CASSTPWVSSDEQFF
TRBJ2-5 14 TRBD2 - TRBV29-1 TGCAGCGTCGAGACTAGCGGGAGGGTCTGGACCCAGTACTTC CSVETSGRVWTQYF
TRBJ2-5 15 TRBD1 - TRBV19 TGTGCCAGTAGTGGTCGGACAGGCCATCAAGAGACCCAGTACTTC CASSGRTGHQETQYF
TRBJ2-7 15 TRBD2 few TRBV5-1 TGCGCCAGCACCGGGACTAGCGGTACCTCCTACGAGCAGTACTTC CASTGTSGTSYEQYF
TRBJ1-4 14 - few TRBV5-1 TGCGCCAGCAGCGGCGGGACTTTGGACGAAAAACTGTTTTTT CASSGGTLDEKLFF
TRBJ2-5 15 TRBD2 many TRBV10-3 TGTGCCATCAGAAATAGCGGGAGTGATCAAGAGACCCAGTACTTC CAIRNSGSDQETQYF
TRBJ2-3 15 TRBD2 many TRBV5-4 TGTGCCAGCAGCTTGGCAGAACTAGCGGGACTTACGCAGTATTTT CASSLAELAGLTQYF
TRBJ1-5 13 - many TRBV6-5 TGTGCCAGCAGTTATAACTCTGCTCAGCCCCAGCATTTT CASSYNSAQPQHF
TRBJ2-1 11 - many TRBV20-1 TGCAGTGCTTTTTCAGGAAATGAGCAGTTCTTC CSAFSGNEQFF
TRBJ2-5 12 - many TRBV25-1 TGTGCCAGCAGTGAATCGTGGGAGACCCAGTACTTC CASSESWETQYF
TRBJ1-2 13 TRBD1 many TRBV10-3 TGTGCCATCAGTGGGGCAGGGGGTTACGGCTACACCTTC CAISGAGGYGYTF
TRBJ2-2 15 TRBD1 - TRBV27 TGTGCCAGCAGTCTATCGGGACAGGGGGCCGGGGAGCTGTTTTTT CASSLSGQGAGELFF
TRBJ2-7 13 TRBD1 many TRBV6-1 TGTGCCAGCACTCGGGACAGGGCCTACGAGCAGTACTTC CASTRDRAYEQYF
TRBJ2-3 14 - many TRBV11-2 TGTGCCAGCAGCTTGGGAGTTGCGGGAGATACGCAGTATTTT CASSLGVAGDTQYF
TRBJ2-2 16 - - TRBV19 TGTGCCAGTAGTAGCAAGACCCACGCGAACTCCGGGGAGCTGTTTTTT CASSSKTHANSGELFF
TRBJ2-7 15 TRBD2 few TRBV12-3/TRBV12-4 TGTGCCAGCAACGGGTTTCTAGCGGGCTCCTACGAGCAGTACTTC CASNGFLAGSYEQYF
TRBJ1-3 14 - many TRBV18 TGTGCCAGCTCACCGGGGAGCTCTGGAAACACCATATATTTT CASSPGSSGNTIYF
TRBJ2-1 15 TRBD2 many TRBV20-1 TGCAGTGCCTACCCGACTAGCGGGAGTTTGGATGAGCAGTTCTTC CSAYPTSGSLDEQFF
TRBJ2-3 15 TRBD1 - TRBV12-3/TRBV12-4 TGTGCCAGCAGTAGACAGGGGTCCCGCACAGATACGCAGTATTTT CASSRQGSRTDTQYF
TRBJ1-5 14 TRBD1 many TRBV28 TGTGCCAGCAGAGAGACAGGGGGCTGGCAGCCCCAGCATTTT CASRETGGWQPQHF
TRBJ2-1 15 - many TRBV27 TGTGCCAGCAGTTTCCAAGGAGGGTCCTACAATGAGCAGTTCTTC CASSFQGGSYNEQFF
TRBJ1-3 15 - - TRBV6-1 TGTGCCAGCAGTGAACTGGCGCTCTCTGGAAACACCACATATTTT CASSELALSGNTTYF
TRBJ2-1 13 TRBD1 many TRBV10-3 TGTGCCACGGACAGGGTAGGCTACAATGAGCAGTTCTTC CATDRVGYNEQFF
TRBJ2-7 12 - many TRBV20-1 TGCAGTGCTAGGGTAGGGATCTACGAGCAGTACTTC CSARVGIYEQYF
TRBJ1-2 15 - many TRBV5-4 TGTGCCAGCAGCTTGGACAGAACGTCGATCCGCGGCTACACCTTC CASSLDRTSIRGYTF
TRBJ2-1 15 TRBD2 - TRBV29-1 TGCAGCGTTGCCCCATCAGCGGGAGTGCACAATGAGCAGTTCTTC CSVAPSAGVHNEQFF
TRBJ2-7 15 - few TRBV11-1 TGTGCCAGCAGCTCCAGGCGGGACAAGATAGGGGAGCAGTACTTC CASSSRRDKIGEQYF